The present T cell receptor beta chain was sequenced within a study of response to subunit inactivated influenza vaccine. Note on this clonotype: Antigen unknown.

TCRdb re-derived calls from the RT-PCR reads in MiXCR, one entry per CDR3 protein. The table lists more than 200,000 distinct CDR3 sequences, 12% of them singletons, with 7.8% in the top ten. The study, taken as a whole, reports: The authors suggested that every seasonal influenza vaccination recruits few new T cells.

This CDR3 has 17 amino acids. V shed 0 bases and J shed 1 base, with 15 bases lying between them. Germline-derived CDR1 and CDR2 are ENHRY and SYGVKD. This chain links TRBV10-3 with TRBJ1-1, with no clear D. This TCR was sampled from a man in his fifties who received an inactivated influenza vaccine. The specimen was non-naive T cells sorted from PBMCs, collected less than 15 days before vaccination. The CDR3 DNA reads TGTGCCATCAGTGAGTCGAAAGGCTCAGCCTGGAACACTGAAGCTTTCTTT. Protein: CAISESKGSAWNTEAFF.